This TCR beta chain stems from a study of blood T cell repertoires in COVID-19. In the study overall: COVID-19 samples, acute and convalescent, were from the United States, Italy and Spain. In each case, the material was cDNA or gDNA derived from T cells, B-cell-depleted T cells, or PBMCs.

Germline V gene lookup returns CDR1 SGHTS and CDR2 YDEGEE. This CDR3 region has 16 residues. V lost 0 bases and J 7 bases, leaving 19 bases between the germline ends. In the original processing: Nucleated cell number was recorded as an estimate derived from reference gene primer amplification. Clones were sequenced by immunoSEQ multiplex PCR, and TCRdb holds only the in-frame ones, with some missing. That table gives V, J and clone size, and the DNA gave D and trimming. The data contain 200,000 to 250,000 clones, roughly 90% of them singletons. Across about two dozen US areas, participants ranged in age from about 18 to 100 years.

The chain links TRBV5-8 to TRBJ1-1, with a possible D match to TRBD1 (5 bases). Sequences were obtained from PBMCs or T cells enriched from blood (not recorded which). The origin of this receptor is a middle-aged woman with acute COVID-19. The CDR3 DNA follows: TGTGCCAGCAGCTTGGGTCTGGGGCGGAAAAATATTGAAGCTTTCTTT. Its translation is CASSLGLGRKNIEAFF.